This paragraph reports one TCR beta chain. This clone has just one count. The clone's antigen remains unknown. No much larger clone exists at a distance of one base, and base qualities are not known. This sample is part of a study of blood T cell repertoires in COVID-19 (dated by TCRdb to 2018 to 2021). About the study as a whole: The collaborator samples originated in the United States, Italy and Spain and spanned the acute and convalescent phases of COVID-19. The prospective study material was composed of cDNA or gDNA derived from T cells, B-cell-depleted T cells, or PBMCs. Deeply sampled blood TCRbeta repertoires from subjects exposed to, actively infected with, or recovered from COVID-19 were included in the dataset. The repertoires were released in a freely available public database intended as a resource for research on the immune response to SARS-CoV-2. The samples were drawn from two sources: the first 160 participants of the ongoing ImmuneRACE study, and 1,000 to 1,500 subjects contributed by 6 global collaborators. Sample metadata almost always included a de-identified subject ID, COVID-19 status, age in years and sex. Where available, HLA class I and class II types were taken from metadata supplied by the sample provider and were not determined by assay-based typing. The full study reports these points: How much clinical and demographic metadata was included differed by source and by participant, and the metadata was provided uncurated.

Trimming accounts for 7 bases at V and 3 bases at J, while the number of junction bases matched to no gene is 5. The germline V gene yields KGHSH for CDR1 and LQKENI for CDR2. The CDR3 starts with the cysteine, ends with the phenylalanine, and has 14 residues. The DNA shown is the 42-base CDR3, in frame from base 1. TCRbeta CDR3 regions were amplified from genomic DNA using the immunoSEQ Assay, a bias-controlled multiplex PCR. Processing in the source paper ran as follows. The number of nucleated cells in each sample was estimated from the amplification of reference gene primers within the assay. Sequence reads were collapsed and filtered to measure the absolute abundance of every unique TCRbeta CDR3 rearrangement. Productive Simpson clonality was computed per sample as the square root of Simpson's diversity index over productive rearrangements. The table was pulled from immuneACCESS by TCRdb, which kept in-frame rearrangements only. Such tables lose some clones; where checked, under half of the loss comes from unresolved V genes, and the rest has no known cause. V, J and clone size reflect that table, while D and trimming were determined from the DNA. For this sample there are under 350,000 clones; 90% appear just once. 6% to 7% of the sample comes from the top ten.

One collaborating source in Seattle enrolled patients while the patients were actively infected and followed the patients over time throughout the course of disease. Each collaborating institution followed its own protocols to collect whole blood in K2EDTA tubes. For TCRbeta analysis, collaborators shipped samples in one of three forms: frozen whole blood, isolated PBMCs, or DNA extracted from either of those sample types. Sequencing used peripheral blood. The rearrangement combines TRBV18 with TRBJ2-2; TRBD1 lines up with 7 middle nucleotides. This sequence originates from a woman in her 30s with COVID-19, enrolled during active disease. For the CDR3, the sequence is CASFGQAHTGELFF. The DNA sequence is TGTGCCAGCTTCGGACAGGCGCACACCGGGGAGCTGTTTTTT.